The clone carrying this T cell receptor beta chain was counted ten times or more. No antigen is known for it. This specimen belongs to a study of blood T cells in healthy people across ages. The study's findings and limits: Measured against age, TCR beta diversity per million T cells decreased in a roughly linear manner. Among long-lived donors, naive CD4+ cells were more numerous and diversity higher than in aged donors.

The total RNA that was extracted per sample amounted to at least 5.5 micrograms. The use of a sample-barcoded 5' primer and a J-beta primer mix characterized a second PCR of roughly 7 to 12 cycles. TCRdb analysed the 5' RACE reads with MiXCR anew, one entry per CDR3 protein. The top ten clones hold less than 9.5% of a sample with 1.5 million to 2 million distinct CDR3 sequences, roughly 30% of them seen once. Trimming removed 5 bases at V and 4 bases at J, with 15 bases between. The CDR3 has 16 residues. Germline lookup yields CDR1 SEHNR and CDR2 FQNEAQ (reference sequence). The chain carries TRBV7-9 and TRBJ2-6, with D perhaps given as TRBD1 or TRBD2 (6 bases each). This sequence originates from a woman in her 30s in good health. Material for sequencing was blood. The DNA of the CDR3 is TGTGCCAGCAGCGCCCGGGGGCGCGGGGGGGCCAACGTCCTGACTTTC. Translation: CASSARGRGGANVLTF.